This T cell receptor beta chain was documented in a study of blood T cell repertoires in COVID-19. In the study overall: T cells, B-cell-depleted T cells, or PBMCs provided the cDNA or gDNA that served as material.

Germline V gives CDR1 SGHDT, CDR2 YYEEEE. The CDR3 sequence is 16 residues long. Trimming at V came to 0 bases and at J to 0 bases, leaving 6 bases not matched to a gene. The method was immunoSEQ multiplex PCR; TCRdb's version includes in-frame clones alone and lacks a portion of them. The table includes approximately 270,000 clones, 80% to 90% detected once. V and J are TRBV5-6 and TRBJ2-7; 7 nucleotides agree with TRBD2. This sequence was found in a woman in her thirties who had recovered from COVID-19. Sequencing input: PBMCs or T cells enriched from blood (not recorded which). The CDR3 is CASSLARSGTSYEQYF. The CDR3 nucleotides read TGTGCCAGCAGCTTGGCCAGGAGCGGGACCTCCTACGAGCAGTACTTC.